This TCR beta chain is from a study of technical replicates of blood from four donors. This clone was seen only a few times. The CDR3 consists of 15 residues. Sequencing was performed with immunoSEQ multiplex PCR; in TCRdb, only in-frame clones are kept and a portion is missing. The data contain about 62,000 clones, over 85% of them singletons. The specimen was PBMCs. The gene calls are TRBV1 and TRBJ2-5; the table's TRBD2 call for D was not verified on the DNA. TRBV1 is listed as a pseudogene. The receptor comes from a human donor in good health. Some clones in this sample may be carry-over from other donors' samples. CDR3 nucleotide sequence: TGCACCAGCAGCCCTTGGGGGGAAGTCCAAGAGACCCAGTACTTC. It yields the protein CTSSPWGEVQETQYF.